Described below is a single T cell receptor beta chain sequence and its context. It lacks a known antigen. No base qualities exist here, and no much larger clone lies one base off it. The library was obtained by 5' RACE. Sequencing took place on an Illumina HiSeq 2500. The second PCR ran for about 6 to 12 cycles and used a J-beta primer mix along with a sample-barcoded 5' primer. Each TCR beta cDNA molecule received a unique molecular identifier from a template-switch 5' adaptor carrying 12 random nucleotides. Each sample yielded at least 3 million CDR3-containing paired-end reads. First-strand cDNA was synthesized from all RNA with the Mint cDNA synthesis kit, primed by a TRBC-specific oligonucleotide. After uracil-DNA glycosylase treatment, a first 18-cycle PCR used universal primers M1SS and BC2_uni_R on all cDNA. The original methods were these. For normalization, 1 million high-quality reads, each with a distinct molecular identifier, were randomly selected from each sample. Instead of being binned into consensus sequences, reads that shared molecular identifiers were thrown out. MiTCR, run with a Q25 quality threshold and the strictest error-elimination algorithm, handled CDR3 identification, clonotype clustering and error correction. Lower-bound total TCR beta diversity was estimated with a nonparametric unseen species model using Euler transformation. The public reads were reanalyzed by TCRdb: fastp trimming at Q25, MiXCR alignment, in-frame beta chains only. Every CDR3 protein is listed once, alongside the most common genes and DNA of its rows. These V and J calls originate from TCRdb's pipeline instead of the authors' own analysis. Counted in this sample were fewer than 750,000 distinct CDR3 sequences; roughly 48% of them appeared once. Around 23% of the sample comes from the top ten.

Donors were 35 to 40 systemically healthy Caucasian individuals from Russia aged 6 to 90 years. About 9.1 milliliters of peripheral blood were collected from each donor into EDTA-treated Vacutainer tubes. Ficoll-Paque density-gradient centrifugation was used to isolate PBMCs, with at least 7 million obtained per sample. Total RNA, at least 6 micrograms per sample, was extracted from PBMCs with Trizol reagent. For every donor, an aliquot of PBMCs went through flow cytometry to measure the percentages of naive CD45RAhigh/CD27high T cells. This sample is drawn from a study of blood T cells in healthy people across ages (dated by TCRdb to 2013 to 2016). At the level of the whole study: In model experiments, roughly one uniquely barcoded TCR beta cDNA molecule per two T cells was captured by template switching. Using deep sequencing normalized with unique cDNA molecular identifiers, the study measured how TCR beta repertoire diversity changes with age. The donors were split into four age groups: young (average around 15 years), middle-aged (around 37), aged (roughly 68) and long-lived (roughly 88). To avoid experimental bias, donors of different ages were spread randomly across the sequencing lanes. Two additional independent replicas of 1 million unique cDNA reads from the same blood draw were analyzed for two donors (one aged 18 to 30 and one aged 80 or older).

The research as a whole found: Total diversity estimates from one million sequenced T cells were considered lower bounds and underestimates. The CMV infection status of donors was not known, potentially confounding age-related changes in expanded clonotypes. Conclusive comparison of naive and antigen-experienced compartments was prevented by the profiling of bulk unsorted PBMCs. Compared with the aged group, the long-lived group had more naive CD4+ T cells, fewer expanded clones and increased TCR diversity, suggesting age selection. Observed TCR beta diversity correlated strongly with the percentage of naive T cells measured by flow cytometry. Observed TCR beta diversity per million T cells fell roughly linearly with age, and a significant reduction was already apparent by age about 43.

Between the V and J ends, shortened by 1 base and 4 bases respectively, the junction contains 13 bases. Sequences GTSNPN (CDR1) and SVGIG (CDR2) are obtained from the germline V gene (reference sequence). From its cysteine to its phenylalanine, the CDR3 spans 14 amino acids. Of the read, only the CDR3 DNA is kept; its 42 bases are in frame from base 1. In this chain, TRBV30 is recombined with TRBJ2-5, with the D call tentatively TRBD1 or TRBD2, each fitting 6 bases. The origin of this receptor is a man aged 80 or over in good health. Input material: blood. The bases read TGTGCCTGGAGTGGTGGGGGGCTGGGAGAGACCCAGTACTTC. This is translated as CAWSGGGLGETQYF.